The 9 T cell receptor beta chains listed next were all sequenced from one sample in a study of T cells after yellow fever vaccination. TCRdb reanalysed the 5' RACE reads using MiXCR and keeps one entry per CDR3 protein. This sample has a few hundred thousand distinct CDR3 sequences, with around 7% found just once. The source material was CD4+ T cells sorted from PBMCs, sampled 15 days after the yellow fever booster vaccination. These receptor sequences come from a man aged 25-40 years who received the YFV17D yellow fever vaccine.

V gene TRBV7-6 combines with J gene TRBJ2-7; D is undetermined. Trimming took off 5 bases at V and 2 bases at J, with 25 bases between the two ends. Germline CDR1 reads SGHVS; CDR2 reads FNYEAQ. The CDR3 has 18 residues. CDR3 loop: CASSPIVRRTRLTYEQYF. The DNA of the CDR3 is TGTGCCAGCAGCCCAATCGTTCGGCGAACCCGTCTTACCTACGAGCAGTACTTC.

The chain carries TRBV7-9 and TRBJ2-7; the match to TRBD2 covers 12 bases. The CDR3 length is 14 residues. The trim removed 7 bases at V and 6 bases at J, leaving 7 bases unmatched. The germline gives CDR1 SEHNR, CDR2 FQNEAQ (reference sequence). The CDR3 here is CASNRLAGEGEQYF. The CDR3 nucleotides are TGTGCCAGCAATAGACTAGCGGGAGAAGGCGAGCAGTACTTC.

V is TRBV29-1 and J is TRBJ2-3; no clear D gene. Per the germline V gene, CDR1 is SQVTM and CDR2 is ANQGSEA. V was shortened by 3 bases and J by 3 bases, with 22 bases between the two germline ends. The CDR3 is 17 amino acids. CDR3 amino acids: CSVDGRPGDERTDTQYF. CDR3 coding DNA: TGCAGCGTTGACGGGCGGCCAGGCGACGAAAGGACAGATACGCAGTATTTT.

This clonotype has a count of ten or more. V and J are TRBV28 and TRBJ2-2; D is unclear. In germline, CDR1 is MDHEN, CDR2 SYDVKM. The CDR3 is 12 residues long. Deletions cut 3 bases from V and 8 bases from J, with 7 bases between. The DNA for the CDR3 is TGTGCCAGCAGTTTTTTACTGGGGGAGCTGTTTTTT. Amino acids: CASSFLLGELFF.

Remarks on this clonotype: Germline is not matched at one junction end, which may reflect a read error. This CDR3 reads CDSSYYQDTQYF. The CDR3 nucleotides are TGTGACAGCAGTTATTATCAAGATACGCAGTATTTT. The chain uses TRBV6-2 or TRBV6-3 and TRBJ2-3; no clear D gene. The CDR3 extends over 12 amino acids. The germline gives CDR1 MNHEY, CDR2 SVGEGT.

This sequence joins TRBV20-1 and TRBJ2-2; TRBD2 aligns across 15 bases. Germline V gives CDR1 DFQATT, CDR2 SNEGSKA (reference sequence). CDR3 size: 18 residues. The ends lost 0 bases at V and 7 bases at J; junction bases unmatched: 9. The CDR3 region is CSARENKGLAGGVGELFF. The CDR3 nucleotides read TGCAGTGCTAGAGAAAACAAGGGACTAGCGGGAGGAGTCGGGGAGCTGTTTTTT.

As concerns this clonotype: One base away lies a much larger clone, so this may be a sequencing read error. V gene TRBV12-3 or TRBV12-4 combines with J gene TRBJ1-1; tentative D call: TRBD1 (6 bases). The CDR3 loop spans 13 amino acids. V shed 6 bases and J shed 6 bases, with 14 bases lying between them. The CDR3 loop reads CASSLVDSAEAFF. In DNA form, the CDR3 reads TGTGCCAGCAGCCTGGTGGACAGCGCTGAAGCTTTCTTT.

This clonotype was counted many times. The V gene is TRBV29-1, the J gene TRBJ2-1, with 7 bases matching TRBD2. Trimming cost V 6 bases and J 7 bases; bases outside gene matches: 9. This CDR3 has 13 residues. Germline V CDR1 and CDR2: SQVTM, ANQGSEA. CDR3 DNA: TGCAGCGTGAAACCGGGACTAACGAATGAGCAGTTCTTC. Protein sequence: CSVKPGLTNEQFF.

This clonotype was counted ten times or more. The V gene is TRBV14, the J gene TRBJ2-5, with D unresolved. V was pared by 0 bases and J by 3 bases, with 8 bases between. This CDR3 contains 14 residues. Germline CDR1 and CDR2: SGHDN and FVKESK. CDR3 in amino acids: CASSQEHTKETQYF. CDR3 bases: TGTGCCAGCAGCCAAGAGCACACGAAAGAGACCCAGTACTTC.